This passage covers 15 T cell receptor beta chains from one sample sequenced in a study of T cells in Graves' hyperthyroidism and ophthalmopathy. Amplification of TCR beta CDR3 regions used RNA as the template. First-round RT-PCR of the TCR CDR3 relied on the HTBI primer set. A single record per CDR3 protein comes from TCRdb applying MiXCR to the multiplex PCR reads. The sample consists of approximately 370,000 distinct CDR3 sequences, 15% of them appearing once. The material sequenced was blood. The receptor set was obtained from a woman aged 25 to 39 with Graves' hyperthyroidism.

This clonotype appeared a few times. The rearrangement links TRBV5-1 to TRBJ2-5; possible D gene TRBD2, 6 bases. CDR3 length: 13 residues. Per the germline V gene, CDR1 is SGHRS and CDR2 is YFSETQ. Trimming left V 6 bases short and J 2 bases short, with 11 bases between. CDR3 nucleotide sequence: TGCGCCAGCACCCCTGGGGGGCAAGAGACCCAGTACTTC. Residues: CASTPGGQETQYF. The full variable domain, with the rest looked up from reference TRBV5-1 and TRBJ2-5, is KAGVTQTPRYLIKTRGQQVTLSCSPISGHRSVSWYQQTPGQGLQFLFEYFSETQRNKGNFPGRFSGRQFSNSRSEMNVSTLELGDSALYLCASTPGGQETQYFGPGTRLLVL.

This clonotype was found many times. The chain joins TRBV2 to TRBJ1-2; 9 positions match TRBD1. Losses at the gene ends were 6 bases for V and 5 bases for J; bases not matched to a gene: 4. The length of the CDR3 is 13 residues. Germline V gives CDR1 SNHLY, CDR2 FYNNEI. The chain's CDR3 is CASSEDRGYGYTF. The CDR3 coding sequence is TGTGCCAGCAGCGAGGACAGGGGATATGGCTACACCTTC.

This clonotype was observed a handful of times. The gene calls are TRBV5-1 and TRBJ2-5; TRBD1 might be the D (5 bases). Germline loops: CDR1 SGHRS, CDR2 YFSETQ. V shed 1 base and J shed 2 bases, with 9 bases lying between them. The CDR3 spans 14 residues. The CDR3 DNA sequence: TGCGCCAGCAGCTTGCTTCCAGGGCAAGAGACCCAGTACTTC. As protein: CASSLLPGQETQYF. The variable domain in full, completed from reference TRBV5-1 and TRBJ2-5, reads KAGVTQTPRYLIKTRGQQVTLSCSPISGHRSVSWYQQTPGQGLQFLFEYFSETQRNKGNFPGRFSGRQFSNSRSEMNVSTLELGDSALYLCASSLLPGQETQYFGPGTRLLVL.

This clonotype was observed at least ten times. CDR3 coding DNA: TGTGCCAGCAGCGGCGGGACCAACAATCAGCCCCAGCATTTT. Its translation: CASSGGTNNQPQHF. The V gene is TRBV3-1, the J gene TRBJ1-5, with D perhaps matching TRBD1 (5 bases). V lost 5 bases, J lost 3 bases, and 11 bases lay in between. Germline V gives CDR1 LGHDT, CDR2 YNNKEL (reference sequence). CDR3 length: 14 residues.

V and J are TRBV20-1 and TRBJ2-7; no definite D call. V was shortened by 3 bases and J by 0 bases, with 15 bases between the two germline ends. Germline assignment: CDR1 DFQATT and CDR2 SNEGSKA (reference sequence). The CDR3 runs to 15 residues. The CDR3 bases are TGCAGTGCTAGCCGCGTTCTAGGGCCCTCCTACGAGCAGTACTTC. Its translation: CSASRVLGPSYEQYF.

This clonotype was observed many times. The rearrangement links TRBV3-1 to TRBJ2-5, with TRBD1 matching 9 bases. Trimming at V came to 0 bases and at J to 2 bases, leaving 13 bases not matched to a gene. The germline gives CDR1 LGHDT, CDR2 YNNKEL (reference sequence). CDR3 length: 19 residues. The CDR3 bases are TGTGCCAGCAGCCAAGAATCGTTGAGTACAGGGGGCCTGCAAGAGACCCAGTACTTC. This gives the protein CASSQESLSTGGLQETQYF.

This clonotype was detected many times. The V gene is TRBV5-1, the J gene TRBJ2-7; TRBD1 might be the D (6 bases). The V end lost 4 bases, the J end lost 3 bases, and 20 bases lay between the germline ends. The CDR3 length is 16 residues. CDR1 and CDR2 from the germline V gene are SGHRS and YFSETQ. The CDR3 reads CASSQQGAAGDYEQYF. The CDR3 bases are TGCGCCAGCAGCCAACAGGGTGCCGCTGGGGACTACGAGCAGTACTTC.

This sequence joins TRBV6-5 and TRBJ1-1; weak D call: TRBD1 (5 bases). CDR1 is MNHEY, CDR2 SVGAGI, per germline. Trimming left V 0 bases short and J 0 bases short, with 17 bases between. CDR3 size: 18 residues. Here the CDR3 reads CASSYSTGQGLMNTEAFF. The CDR3, as DNA: TGTGCCAGCAGTTACTCGACCGGGCAGGGTCTGATGAACACTGAAGCTTTCTTT.

This clonotype was found a few times. The CDR3: CASSVAREGETQYF. The CDR3 nucleotides are TGTGCCAGCAGCGTAGCCAGGGAAGGAGAGACCCAGTACTTC. The chain uses TRBV9 and TRBJ2-5; weak D call: TRBD1 (5 bases). Germline V CDR1 and CDR2: SGDLS, YYNGEE. V was cut by 0 bases and J by 4 bases, with 10 bases left in between. The CDR3 extends over 14 amino acids.

This clonotype was seen a few times. This chain joins TRBV6-1 and TRBJ1-1, with D tentatively TRBD1 (5 bases). The V gene's germline CDR1 is MNHNS and CDR2 SASEGT. This CDR3 spans 15 amino acids. V was clipped by 3 bases and J by 1 base, with 12 bases between them. The CDR3 loop is CASSDVGAANTEAFF. The DNA of the CDR3 is TGTGCCAGCAGTGACGTCGGGGCAGCGAACACTGAAGCTTTCTTT.

This chain connects TRBV27 to TRBJ2-7; D is undetermined. Trimming cost V 8 bases and J 1 base, with 15 bases left between them. CDR1 MNHEY and CDR2 SMNVEV come from the germline V gene (reference sequence). The CDR3 length is 14 residues. The CDR3 loop reads CASRGSFNSYEQYF. CDR3 coding DNA: TGTGCCAGCCGAGGCAGCTTTAATTCCTACGAGCAGTACTTC.

This clonotype has ten or more counts. This rearrangement joins TRBV7-9 to TRBJ2-1, with TRBD2 matching 7 bases. Germline V gene lookup returns CDR1 SEHNR and CDR2 FQNEAQ (reference sequence). The CDR3 is made up of 14 amino acids. The V and J ends lost 7 bases and 0 bases, in that order; junction bases with no gene match: 3. Here the CDR3 reads CASIAGFSYNEQFF. CDR3 nucleotides: TGTGCCAGCATAGCGGGTTTCTCCTACAATGAGCAGTTCTTC.

This rearrangement joins TRBV19 to TRBJ2-3, with D possibly matching TRBD1 (6 bases). Germline V gene sequence: CDR1 LNHDA, CDR2 SQIVND (reference sequence). Between the trimmed V and J ends, which lost 4 bases and 1 base, there was a span of 12 bases. This CDR3 is 15 amino acids long. Written as DNA, the CDR3 is TGTGCCAGTAGTAGCATCGAGGGGGGCACAGATACGCAGTATTTT. Translating gives CASSSIEGGTDTQYF.

The rearrangement joins TRBV5-5 to TRBJ1-4; 7 bases map to TRBD1. CDR3 length: 14 residues. Looked up from germline, CDR1 is SGHKS and CDR2 is YYEKEE (reference sequence). The ends lost 1 base at V and 8 bases at J; junction bases unmatched: 5. CDR3 bases: TGTGCCAGCAGCTTGAGGGGGCTGGGGGAAAAACTGTTTTTT. Its translation is CASSLRGLGEKLFF.

The J gene is TRBJ1-3, the V gene TRBV30; D not resolved. Germline values: CDR1 GTSNPN, CDR2 SVGIG (reference sequence). Trimming removed 2 bases at V and 4 bases at J, with 3 bases between. The length of the CDR3 is 11 residues. The CDR3 loop is CAWSQGNTIYF. The CDR3 DNA sequence: TGTGCCTGGAGTCAAGGAAACACCATATATTTT.